The TCR beta chain under discussion was sequenced for a study of cytomegalovirus exposure and HLA in healthy donors. The CDR3 spans 15 residues. CDR1 is SGHRS and CDR2 is YFSETQ in the germline V gene. The V end was cut by 4 bases, the J end by 2 bases, with 15 bases between. PCR primers comprised 60 Vbeta and 13 Jbeta primers. Repertoires were generated with immunoSEQ multiplex PCR, while TCRdb's copy carries only in-frame clones and drops some. This sample yields approximately 120,000 clones, of which about 11% are seen a single time; under 6% belongs to the top ten. Notes on the study in general: Later analysis demonstrated an association between a missense DCLRE1C variant and TCR beta V- and J-gene trimming. It was reported in a later analysis that an Asian-associated ancestry cluster showed fewer N-insertions than the 666-donor mean. What a later analysis showed was that several of the most significant clusters appeared linked to common viral pathogens.

Samples came from healthy bone marrow donors. On this clone itself: Its specificity is unknown.

The gene calls are TRBV5-1 and TRBJ1-2, with a tentative D call TRBD1 (5 bases). The TCR originated in a woman aged 18-29 years in good health and CMV-seropositive. Sequencing input: PBMCs. The CDR3 sequence is CASSPGLGDNYGYTF. For the CDR3, the DNA is TGCGCCAGCAGCCCTGGACTAGGGGACAACTATGGCTACACCTTC.